This T cell receptor (beta chain) was captured by sequencing in a study of identical twins. This clonotype was counted many times. The length of the CDR3 is 14 residues. The V gene lost 0 bases and the J gene lost 6 bases, with 8 bases spanning the gap. Germline values: CDR1 MNHEY, CDR2 SMNVEV (reference sequence). One entry per CDR3 protein results from TCRdb running MiXCR on the 5' RACE reads. This table has around 250,000 distinct CDR3 sequences, 6.5% to 8% appearing once. The sample also formed part of further work on T cells expressing NK-cell markers. According to that study: Just one sequenced donor of eight was HCMV-seronegative, while seven were seropositive.

The chain links TRBV27 to TRBJ2-2; D is unresolved. The material sequenced was CD8+ T cells sorted from blood. The TCR was taken from a young woman in good health. The CDR3 DNA reads TGTGCCAGCAGTTTATCGTCCCGGCCCGGGGAGCTGTTTTTT. It translates to CASSLSSRPGELFF.